The clone carrying this T cell receptor beta chain was counted a single time. V lost 2 bases and J lost 2; bases outside the gene matches: 4. This CDR3 has 16 amino acids. CDR1 and CDR2 from the germline V gene are SGHRS and YFSETQ. How the authors handled the data: By means of reference gene primer amplification, nucleated cell counts were estimated. Only in-frame clones appear in the TCRdb table, and some are missing; sequencing was by immunoSEQ multiplex PCR. V and J calls plus clone size are reproduced from that table; the DNA served to infer D and trimming. The table has 150,000 to 200,000 clones, around 85% seen once. The data belong to a study of blood T cell repertoires in COVID-19. About the research overall: Samples taken during acute and convalescent COVID-19 were collected in the United States, Italy and Spain.

The receptor's source is a man older than 75 with COVID-19, enrolled during active disease. Material for sequencing was peripheral blood. This chain connects TRBV5-1 to TRBJ2-7; the match to TRBD2 covers 13 bases. CDR3 sequence reads: CASSFRTSGGTYEQYF. Written as DNA, the CDR3 is TGCGCCAGCAGCTTCCGGACTAGCGGGGGCACCTACGAGCAGTACTTC.